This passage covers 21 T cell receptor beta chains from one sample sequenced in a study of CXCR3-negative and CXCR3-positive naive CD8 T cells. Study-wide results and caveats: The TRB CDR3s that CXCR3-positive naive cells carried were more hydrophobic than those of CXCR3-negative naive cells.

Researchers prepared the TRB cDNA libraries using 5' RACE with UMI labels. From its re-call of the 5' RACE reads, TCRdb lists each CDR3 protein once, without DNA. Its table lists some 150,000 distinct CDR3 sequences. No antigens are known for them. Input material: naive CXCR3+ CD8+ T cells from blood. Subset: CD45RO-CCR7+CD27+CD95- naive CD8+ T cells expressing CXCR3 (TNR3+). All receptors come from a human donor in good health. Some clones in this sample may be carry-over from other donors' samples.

The CDR3 region is CASSLSGRGSYEQYF. The rearrangement joins TRBV27 to TRBJ2-7; TCRdb designates TRBD1, a call that cannot be tested without DNA. Germline V gene data show CDR1 as MNHEY and CDR2 as SMNVEV (reference sequence). This CDR3 has 15 amino acids.

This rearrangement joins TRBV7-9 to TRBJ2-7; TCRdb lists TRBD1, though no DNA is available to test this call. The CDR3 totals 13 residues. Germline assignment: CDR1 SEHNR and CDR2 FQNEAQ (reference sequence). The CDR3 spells CASSPRSSAEQYF. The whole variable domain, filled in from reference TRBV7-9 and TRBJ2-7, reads DTGVSQNPRHKITKRGQNVTFRCDPISEHNRLYWYRQTLGQGPEFLTYFQNEAQLEKSRLLSDRFSAERPKGSFSTLEIQRTEQGDSAMYLCASSPRSSAEQYFGPGTRLTVT.

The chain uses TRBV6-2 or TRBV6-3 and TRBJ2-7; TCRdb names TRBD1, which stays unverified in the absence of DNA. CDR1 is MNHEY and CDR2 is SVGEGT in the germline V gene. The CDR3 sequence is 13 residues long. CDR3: CAAGPGLGYEQYF.

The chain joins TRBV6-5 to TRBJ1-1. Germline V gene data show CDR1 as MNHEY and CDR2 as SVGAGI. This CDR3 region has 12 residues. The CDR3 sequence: CASSYSNTEAFF.

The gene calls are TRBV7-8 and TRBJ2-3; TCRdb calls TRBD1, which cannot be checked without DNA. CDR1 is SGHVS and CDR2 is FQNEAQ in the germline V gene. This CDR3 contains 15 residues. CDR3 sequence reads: CASSLPQGGTDTQYF.

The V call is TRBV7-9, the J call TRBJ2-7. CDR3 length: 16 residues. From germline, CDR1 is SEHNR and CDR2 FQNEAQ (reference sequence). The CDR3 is CASSLPTSGNSYEQYF. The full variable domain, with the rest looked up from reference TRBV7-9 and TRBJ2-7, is DTGVSQNPRHKITKRGQNVTFRCDPISEHNRLYWYRQTLGQGPEFLTYFQNEAQLEKSRLLSDRFSAERPKGSFSTLEIQRTEQGDSAMYLCASSLPTSGNSYEQYFGPGTRLTVT.

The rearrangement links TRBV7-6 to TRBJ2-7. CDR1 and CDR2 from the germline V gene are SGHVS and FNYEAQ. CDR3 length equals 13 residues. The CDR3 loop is CASSLTATYEQYF.

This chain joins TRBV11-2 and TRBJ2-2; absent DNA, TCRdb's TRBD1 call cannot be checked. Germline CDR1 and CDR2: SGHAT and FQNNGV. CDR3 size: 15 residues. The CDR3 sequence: CASSFQGGGPRELFF. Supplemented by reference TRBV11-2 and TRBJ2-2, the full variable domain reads EAGVAQSPRYKIIEKRQSVAFWCNPISGHATLYWYQQILGQGPKLLIQFQNNGVVDDSQLPKDRFSAERLKGVDSTLKIQPAKLEDSAVYLCASSFQGGGPRELFFGEGSRLTVL.

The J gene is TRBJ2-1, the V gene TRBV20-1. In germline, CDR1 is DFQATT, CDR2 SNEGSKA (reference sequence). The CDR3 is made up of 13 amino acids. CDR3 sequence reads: CSARIPDGNEQFF.

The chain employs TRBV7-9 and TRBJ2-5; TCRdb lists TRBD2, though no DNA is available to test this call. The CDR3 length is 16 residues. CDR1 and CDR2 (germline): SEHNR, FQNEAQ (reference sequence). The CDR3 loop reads CAIRILRVETRETQYF.

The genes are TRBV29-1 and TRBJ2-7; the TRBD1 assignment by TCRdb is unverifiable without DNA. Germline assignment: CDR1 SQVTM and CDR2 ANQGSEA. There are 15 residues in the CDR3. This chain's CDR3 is CSAIPRDRGNYEQYF.

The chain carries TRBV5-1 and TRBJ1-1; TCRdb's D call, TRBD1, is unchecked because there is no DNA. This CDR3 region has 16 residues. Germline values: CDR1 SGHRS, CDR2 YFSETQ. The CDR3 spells CASSLDLGTGATEAFF.

The CDR3 sequence: CASSPLAHTANGEKLFF. V is TRBV12-3 or TRBV12-4 and J is TRBJ1-4. The CDR3 loop spans 17 amino acids.

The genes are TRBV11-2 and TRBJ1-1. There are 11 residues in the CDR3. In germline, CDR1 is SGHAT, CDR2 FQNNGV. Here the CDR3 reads CASHGYTEAFF. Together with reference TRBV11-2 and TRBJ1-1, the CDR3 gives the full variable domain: EAGVAQSPRYKIIEKRQSVAFWCNPISGHATLYWYQQILGQGPKLLIQFQNNGVVDDSQLPKDRFSAERLKGVDSTLKIQPAKLEDSAVYLCASHGYTEAFFGQGTRLTVV.

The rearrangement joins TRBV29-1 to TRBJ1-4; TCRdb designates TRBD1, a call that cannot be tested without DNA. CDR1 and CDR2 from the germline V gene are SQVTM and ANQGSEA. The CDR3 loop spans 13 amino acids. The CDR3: CSVQQGIDEKLFF.

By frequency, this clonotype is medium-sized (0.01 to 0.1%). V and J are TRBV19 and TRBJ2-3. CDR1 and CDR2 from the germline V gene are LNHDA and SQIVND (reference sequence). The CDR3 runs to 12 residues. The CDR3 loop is CASSIGVDTQYF.

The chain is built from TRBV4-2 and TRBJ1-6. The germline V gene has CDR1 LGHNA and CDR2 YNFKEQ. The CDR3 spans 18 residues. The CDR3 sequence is CASSQGSGISSYNSPLHF.

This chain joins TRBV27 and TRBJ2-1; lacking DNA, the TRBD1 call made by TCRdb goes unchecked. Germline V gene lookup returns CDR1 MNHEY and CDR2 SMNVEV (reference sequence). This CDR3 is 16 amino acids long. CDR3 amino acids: CASSLSRGYSYNEQFF.

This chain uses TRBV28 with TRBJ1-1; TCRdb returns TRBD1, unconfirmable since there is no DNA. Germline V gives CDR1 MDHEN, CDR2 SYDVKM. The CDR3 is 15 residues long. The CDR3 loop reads CASSLTGGGNTEAFF.

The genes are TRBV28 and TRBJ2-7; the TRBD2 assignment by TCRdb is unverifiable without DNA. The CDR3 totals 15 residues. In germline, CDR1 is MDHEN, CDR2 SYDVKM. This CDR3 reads CASSDGRDGFYEQYF.

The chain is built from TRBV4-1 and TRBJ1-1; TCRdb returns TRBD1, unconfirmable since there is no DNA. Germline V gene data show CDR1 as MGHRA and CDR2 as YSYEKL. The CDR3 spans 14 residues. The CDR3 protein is CASSPMTVNTEAFF.